The 24 T cell receptor beta chains listed next were all sequenced from one sample in a study of CD8+CD57+ T cells in acquired aplastic anemia. Genomic DNA constituted the template upon which TCR beta VDJ and CDR3 profiling was performed. Each CDR3 protein is one row after TCRdb ran MiXCR on the reads. This table has fewer than 250,000 distinct CDR3 sequences, 47% appearing once. Patients chosen for sequencing had CD8+CD57+ cells that had expanded, as shown by flow cytometry. The material sequenced was sorted CD4+, CD8+, or CD8+CD57+ T cells (not recorded which) from PBMCs. These receptors all come from a human donor with aplastic anemia.

In regard to this clonotype: Since a much larger clone is just one base distant, this may be a read error. The chain employs TRBV7-6 and TRBJ2-7; D may correspond to TRBD1 or TRBD2 (6 bases each). Germline values: CDR1 SGHVS, CDR2 FNYEAQ. The V end lost 2 bases, the J end lost 7 bases, and 24 bases lay between the germline ends. CDR3 length: 17 amino acids. CDR3 nucleotides: TGTGCCAGCAGCTTAACTTCAGGGTTCAGGGGCGGGGATGAGCAGTACTTC. It encodes CASSLTSGFRGGDEQYF.

This clonotype was observed a single time. Being one base from a much bigger clone, this may be a read error. V and J are TRBV6-4 and TRBJ2-2; possible D gene TRBD2, 6 bases. The CDR3 has 14 amino acids. From germline, CDR1 is MRHNA and CDR2 SNTAGT. CDR3 in DNA: TGTGCCAGCCGCTCGGGAGCATATACCGGGGAGCTGCTTTTT. Protein sequence: CASRSGAYTGELLF.

This clonotype was counted at least ten times. The V call is TRBV11-2, the J call TRBJ1-2; 8 bases match TRBD1. Germline CDR1 is SGHAT and CDR2 is FQNNGV. J gave up 8 bases and V 6 bases, and 8 bases lay outside the gene matches. The CDR3 consists of 13 residues. DNA for the CDR3: TGTGCCAGCAGTCAAGGACAGGGCTGGGGCTACACCTTC. Residues: CASSQGQGWGYTF.

Concerning this clonotype itself: This may be a read error: a much more frequent sequence differs by one nucleotide. The rearrangement uses TRBV9 and TRBJ1-2; D is uncertain. This CDR3 contains 12 residues. Germline assignment: CDR1 SGDLS and CDR2 YYNGEE. V shed 6 bases and J shed 6 bases, with 12 bases lying between them. As DNA, the CDR3 is TGTGCCAGCAATGACGGACTCCATGGCTACACCTTC. It specifies CASNDGLHGYTF.

This clonotype was seen only a few times. This chain connects TRBV28 to TRBJ2-1, with D perhaps matching TRBD1 or TRBD2 (7 bases each). The V gene's germline CDR1 is MDHEN and CDR2 SYDVKM. V gave up 3 bases and J gave up 8 bases, with 17 bases separating them. The CDR3 extends over 15 amino acids. For the CDR3, the DNA is TGTGCCAGCAGTTTTGGGGGAGGGGGCCAGGATGAGCAGTTCTTC. Residues: CASSFGGGGQDEQFF.

The V gene is TRBV20-1, the J gene TRBJ1-3; D remains unclear. Germline CDR1 DFQATT, CDR2 SNEGSKA (reference sequence). This CDR3 has 12 amino acids. The ends were cut back, 2 bases at V and 3 bases at J, with 5 bases in the middle. Here the CDR3 reads CSARTVGNTIYF. CDR3 DNA sequence: TGCAGTGCTAGAACAGTTGGAAACACCATATATTTT.

This clonotype was seen ten or more times. The CDR3 sequence: CASSQVWLPFTGNTIYF. The CDR3 nucleotides read TGCGCCAGCAGCCAAGTGTGGCTGCCGTTCACTGGAAACACCATATATTTT. The gene calls are TRBV4-1 and TRBJ1-3; D unresolved. The CDR3 sequence is 17 residues long. V lost 1 base and J lost 2, with 15 bases in between. The germline gives CDR1 MGHRA, CDR2 YSYEKL.

The rearrangement joins TRBV20-1 to TRBJ1-1; a weak D match, TRBD1 (5 bases). This CDR3 comprises 13 residues. V was clipped by 3 bases and J by 7 bases, with 15 bases between them. From germline, CDR1 is DFQATT and CDR2 SNEGSKA (reference sequence). The CDR3: CSASRQGSNEAFF. The CDR3 bases are TGCAGTGCTAGTAGGCAGGGATCTAATGAAGCTTTCTTT.

The chain combines TRBV5-1 with TRBJ2-1; TRBD2 matches at 9 bases. The V gene's germline CDR1 is SGHRS and CDR2 YFSETQ. J was trimmed by 6 bases and V by 7 bases; bases with no gene match: 8. The CDR3 spans 14 residues. In nucleotides, the CDR3 is TGCGCCAGCGAACAGGGACTAGCAGGCAATGAGCAGTTCTTC. Encoded protein: CASEQGLAGNEQFF. The complete variable domain, with remaining parts taken from reference TRBV5-1 and TRBJ2-1, reads KAGVTQTPRYLIKTRGQQVTLSCSPISGHRSVSWYQQTPGQGLQFLFEYFSETQRNKGNFPGRFSGRQFSNSRSEMNVSTLELGDSALYLCASEQGLAGNEQFFGPGTRLTVL.

The chain combines TRBV15 with TRBJ1-1, with TRBD1 as a possible D gene (5 bases). Germline assignment: CDR1 LNHNV and CDR2 YYDKDF (reference sequence). There are 14 residues in the CDR3. V lost 5 bases and J 11 bases, leaving 21 bases between the germline ends. The chain's CDR3 is CATSQRKGPAVAFF. The CDR3 coding sequence is TGTGCCACCAGCCAAAGGAAGGGACCTGCGGTCGCTTTCTTT.

V gene TRBV9 combines with J gene TRBJ1-3; TRBD1 matches at 10 bases. Germline V CDR1 and CDR2: SGDLS, YYNGEE. This CDR3 comprises 16 residues. J was trimmed by 3 bases and V by 3 bases; bases with no gene match: 6. The CDR3 sequence is CASSEGQGSFGNTIYF. The CDR3 region has the DNA TGTGCCAGCAGCGAGGGACAGGGGAGTTTTGGAAACACCATATATTTT.

This clonotype was counted only a few times. The genes are TRBV2 and TRBJ1-1, with a tentative D call TRBD1 (6 bases). Trimming removed 6 bases at V and 1 base at J, with 9 bases between. The length of the CDR3 is 13 residues. Germline values: CDR1 SNHLY, CDR2 FYNNEI. The CDR3 sequence: CASRTGRNTEAFF. CDR3 nucleotide sequence: TGTGCCAGCAGGACAGGCCGGAACACTGAAGCTTTCTTT.

This sequence joins TRBV7-7 and TRBJ2-1; TRBD2 matches at 10 bases. The CDR3 is 14 residues long. Germline values: CDR1 SSHAT, CDR2 FNYEAQ (reference sequence). This CDR3 is CARRLAGDYNEQFF. The DNA for the CDR3 is TGTGCTAGACGCCTAGCGGGGGATTACAATGAGCAGTTCTTC.

The chain carries TRBV28 and TRBJ1-2; possible D gene TRBD1, 5 bases. Germline-derived CDR1 and CDR2 are MDHEN and SYDVKM. The V gene lost 2 bases and the J gene lost 5 bases, with 15 bases spanning the gap. CDR3 length: 15 amino acids. The DNA for the CDR3 is TGTGCCAGCAGTTTAGGGACTGGGCGCCCGTATGGCTACACCTTC. Amino acid sequence: CASSLGTGRPYGYTF.

This clonotype occurred a few times. This chain uses TRBV7-6 with TRBJ2-7; D may be TRBD1 or TRBD2 (5 bases each). Trimming pared 4 bases from V and 7 bases from J, leaving 11 bases between. The CDR3 sequence is 12 residues long. Germline V lookup: CDR1 SGHVS, CDR2 FNYEAQ. The CDR3 loop is CASSSGRSEQYF. CDR3 nucleotide sequence: TGTGCCAGCAGCTCGGGACGGTCGGAGCAGTACTTC.

The rearrangement joins TRBV10-3 to TRBJ1-6; 8 bases are shared with TRBD1. The CDR3 spans 13 residues. V dropped 6 bases and J dropped 8; count of bases not matched to a gene: 3. The V gene's germline CDR1 is ENHRY and CDR2 SYGVKD. CDR3 in amino acids: CAIRPTGDSPLHF. The CDR3 DNA reads TGTGCCATCAGGCCGACAGGGGATTCACCCCTCCACTTT.

This clonotype was found a few times. The V gene is TRBV19, the J gene TRBJ1-2; perhaps TRBD1 as D (5 bases). Germline CDR1 and CDR2: LNHDA and SQIVND (reference sequence). Trimming stripped 9 bases from V and 6 bases from J, with 17 bases between. This CDR3 contains 13 residues. The CDR3 DNA reads as TGTGCCAGCCGGACAATTATAGGGAATGGCTACACCTTC. Residues: CASRTIIGNGYTF.

Concerning this clonotype itself: With a much larger clone just one base away, this may be a read error. This sequence joins TRBV7-9 and TRBJ1-4; TRBD1 agrees at 9 bases. The CDR3 is 14 amino acids. V was pared by 6 bases and J by 12 bases, with 11 bases of the junction left unmatched. Germline V gives CDR1 SEHNR, CDR2 FQNEAQ (reference sequence). As DNA, the CDR3 is TGTGCCAGCAGGCAGACAGGGGGATTGAAAGAACTGTTTTTT. Its protein product is CASRQTGGLKELFF.

This clonotype was counted many times. This chain uses TRBV20-1 with TRBJ2-7; 7 bases align to TRBD1. CDR1 and CDR2 from the germline V gene are DFQATT and SNEGSKA (reference sequence). V gave up 6 bases and J gave up 0 bases; unmatched junction bases: 14. The CDR3 extends over 16 amino acids. CDR3 bases: TGCAGTGCCCCCAACCTGATGGGACAGAGCTCCTACGAGCAGTACTTC. Protein sequence: CSAPNLMGQSSYEQYF.

There are a few counts of this clonotype. J is TRBJ1-4 and V is TRBV10-1; no reliable D call. This CDR3 has 16 amino acids. V was cut by 0 bases and J by 8 bases, with 16 bases left in between. CDR1 is WNHNN and CDR2 is SYGVQD in the germline V gene (reference sequence). In nucleotides, the CDR3 is TGCGCCAGCAGTGAGTCGCGGGTCGGTGTGGAAGAAAAACTGTTTTTT. Translating it yields CASSESRVGVEEKLFF.

The rearrangement joins TRBV16 to TRBJ1-2; D is unclear. Looked up from germline, CDR1 is KGHSY and CDR2 is FQNENV. This CDR3 has 14 residues. The V end was cut by 6 bases, the J end by 7 bases, with 18 bases between. Written as DNA, the CDR3 is TGTGCCAGCAGACGAAATTTCTATTTGCGTGGCTACACCTTC. Its translation is CASRRNFYLRGYTF.

This rearrangement joins TRBV29-1 to TRBJ1-5; 8 bases fit TRBD1. Germline V gene lookup returns CDR1 SQVTM and CDR2 ANQGSEA. This CDR3 is built from 14 residues. Trimming took 6 bases from V and 0 from J; bases not matched to a gene: 4. CDR3 sequence (DNA): TGCAGCGTAAGGACAGGGACTAGCAATCAGCCCCAGCATTTT. This sequence encodes CSVRTGTSNQPQHF.

The genes are TRBV20-1 and TRBJ2-7; tentatively, D is TRBD2 (5 bases). Trimming left V 6 bases short and J 5 bases short, with 11 bases between. Germline CDR1 reads DFQATT; CDR2 reads SNEGSKA (reference sequence). The CDR3 runs to 11 residues. Here the CDR3 DNA reads TGCAGTGCCGAGGCGGGCCACGAGCAGTACGTC. Protein product: CSAEAGHEQYV.

This clonotype was counted between two and nine times. The V and J genes are TRBV6-2 or TRBV6-3 and TRBJ1-5; 8 bases are shared with TRBD1. From germline, CDR1 is MNHEY and CDR2 SVGEGT. CDR3 length: 20 amino acids. J gave up 1 base and V 2 bases, and 16 bases lay outside the gene matches. CDR3 sequence (DNA): TGTGCCAGCAGTTACCACCGACAGGGGAGAAGGGTGCGGAGCAATCAGCCCCAGCATTTT. It codes for CASSYHRQGRRVRSNQPQHF.